These 21 T cell receptor beta chains were sequenced from one sample in a study of cytomegalovirus exposure and HLA in healthy donors. Primers included in the PCR were 60 Vbeta and 13 Jbeta primers. Assay: immunoSEQ multiplex PCR; the TCRdb copy retains only in-frame clones and omits some. Counted here are around 100,000 clones, 70% occurring once; the ten biggest clones make up roughly 11%. The specimen was PBMCs. These TCRs come from a man aged 35-49 years in good health and CMV-seropositive.

This chain uses TRBV4-1 with TRBJ2-7, with TRBD2 matching 12 bases. Germline CDR1 is MGHRA and CDR2 is YSYEKL. CDR3 size: 15 residues. J lost 0 bases, V lost 4 bases, and 1 base had no gene match. CDR3 sequence reads: CASSPTSGSSYEQYF. The CDR3, as DNA: TGCGCCAGCAGCCCGACTAGCGGGAGCTCCTACGAGCAGTACTTC.

The genes are TRBV9 and TRBJ2-7; 8 bases are a match to TRBD1. CDR1 is SGDLS and CDR2 is YYNGEE in the germline V gene. The junction had 7 bases not matched to a gene; V was cut back by 4 bases and J by 1 base. CDR3 length equals 15 residues. This chain's CDR3 is CASSTGGTPSYEQYF. In DNA, the CDR3 is TGTGCCAGCAGCACAGGGGGGACTCCTTCCTACGAGCAGTACTTC.

This clone was observed at least ten times. CDR3 sequence: CASGQGIEKLFF. The DNA of the CDR3 is TGTGCCAGTGGGCAGGGGATTGAAAAACTGTTTTTT. The chain employs TRBV27 and TRBJ1-4; D possibly corresponds to TRBD1 (6 bases). The CDR3 consists of 12 residues. Germline V gene sequence: CDR1 MNHEY, CDR2 SMNVEV (reference sequence). The V end lost 9 bases, the J end lost 7 bases, and 12 bases lay between the germline ends.

The V call is TRBV18, the J call TRBJ2-6; a weak D match, TRBD1 (6 bases). This CDR3 region has 17 residues. Trimming pared 4 bases from V and 4 bases from J, leaving 17 bases between. Germline V CDR1 and CDR2: KGHSH, LQKENI. The CDR3 coding sequence is TGTGCCAGCTCACAAGACCCACAGGGCCCCGGGGCCAACGTCCTGACTTTC. Translation: CASSQDPQGPGANVLTF.

J is TRBJ2-7 and V is TRBV2; a weak D match, TRBD1 (5 bases). This CDR3 spans 15 amino acids. Trimming stripped 6 bases from V and 6 bases from J, with 21 bases between. Germline CDR1 is SNHLY and CDR2 is FYNNEI. The CDR3 reads CASSDPWAGMVEQYF. In DNA form, the CDR3 reads TGTGCCAGCAGCGACCCGTGGGCAGGGATGGTCGAGCAGTACTTC. Full variable domain (remainder filled in from reference TRBV2 and TRBJ2-7): EPEVTQTPSHQVTQMGQEVILRCVPISNHLYFYWYRQILGQKVEFLVSFYNNEISEKSEIFDDQFSVERPDGSNFTLKIRSTKLEDSAMYFCASSDPWAGMVEQYFGPGTRLTVT.

This clone was found a few times. This sequence joins TRBV28 and TRBJ2-2; 7 nucleotides agree with TRBD1. The CDR3 contains 12 residues. The V gene's germline CDR1 is MDHEN and CDR2 SYDVKM. The V gene end was trimmed by 6 bases and the J gene end by 6 bases; junction bases not matched to a gene: 1. The CDR3 DNA sequence: TGTGCCAGCAGGACAGGGCCCGGGGAGCTGTTTTTT. Residues: CASRTGPGELFF.

This clone was counted between two and nine times. The chain joins TRBV2 to TRBJ2-3; 8 bases are shared with TRBD1. This CDR3 is 15 amino acids long. Germline values: CDR1 SNHLY, CDR2 FYNNEI. V shed 1 base, J shed 0 bases, and the junction held 0 bases outside the gene matches. The CDR3 sequence is CASSEGDRSTDTQYF. CDR3 nucleotides: TGTGCCAGCAGTGAAGGGGACAGGAGCACAGATACGCAGTATTTT.

V and J are TRBV7-9 and TRBJ2-7; D gene ambiguous. V lost 2 bases and J lost 0, with 11 bases in between. This CDR3 spans 15 amino acids. Germline V gives CDR1 SEHNR, CDR2 FQNEAQ (reference sequence). DNA for the CDR3: TGTGCCAGCAGCTTATCGTACCGAGACTCCTACGAGCAGTACTTC. It yields the protein CASSLSYRDSYEQYF.

This chain uses TRBV29-1 with TRBJ2-7; 7 positions agree with TRBD2. This CDR3 comprises 15 residues. The J segment lost 0 bases and the V segment lost 4 bases, leaving 9 bases of the junction unmatched. Per the germline V gene, CDR1 is SQVTM and CDR2 is ANQGSEA. In DNA form, the CDR3 reads TGCAGCGTTGCCCCTCCCGGGAGGTCCTCCTACGAGCAGTACTTC. It specifies CSVAPPGRSSYEQYF.

The chain combines TRBV5-6 with TRBJ2-3, with D tentatively TRBD1 (6 bases). Germline values: CDR1 SGHDT, CDR2 YYEEEE. This CDR3 comprises 13 residues. Trimming took 0 bases from V and 7 from J, leaving 9 bases between them. CDR3 sequence: CASSLGTVYTQYF. The CDR3 bases are TGTGCCAGCAGCTTGGGGACAGTCTATACGCAGTATTTT.

The chain joins TRBV5-6 to TRBJ2-2; no clear D. CDR1 is SGHDT and CDR2 is YYEEEE in the germline V gene. The CDR3 totals 15 residues. Trimming pared 0 bases from V and 1 base from J, leaving 7 bases between. CDR3 DNA: TGTGCCAGCAGCTTGGCTGGGCGGAACACCGGGGAGCTGTTTTTT. Encoded protein: CASSLAGRNTGELFF.

V and J are TRBV19 and TRBJ2-1, with 10 bases lining up with TRBD2. Germline assignment: CDR1 LNHDA and CDR2 SQIVND (reference sequence). V trimming: 5 bases; J trimming: 2 bases; junction bases outside the gene matches: 6. This CDR3 contains 16 residues. Written as DNA, the CDR3 is TGTGCCAGTAGTGTCCCTAGCGGGAGACCCTACAATGAGCAGTTCTTC. This translates into CASSVPSGRPYNEQFF.

J is TRBJ2-1 and V is TRBV7-8; 9 nucleotides line up with TRBD2. Germline CDR1 reads SGHVS; CDR2 reads FQNEAQ. V dropped 4 bases and J dropped 10; count of bases not matched to a gene: 20. The CDR3 runs 18 residues. CDR3 region: CASSSGGLARHYNEEQFF. As DNA, the CDR3 is TGTGCCAGCAGCTCCGGTGGACTAGCGCGACACTACAATGAGGAGCAGTTCTTC. The full variable domain, completed using reference TRBV7-8 and TRBJ2-1, is GAGVSQSPRYKVAKRGQDVALRCDPISGHVSLFWYQQALGQGPEFLTYFQNEAQLDKSGLPSDRFFAERPEGSVSTLKIQRTQQEDSAVYLCASSSGGLARHYNEEQFFGPGTRLTVL.

The gene calls are TRBV29-1 and TRBJ1-2, with D hard to call. This CDR3 is 13 amino acids long. The V gene lost 5 bases and the J gene lost 0 bases, with 10 bases spanning the gap. CDR1 SQVTM and CDR2 ANQGSEA come from the germline V gene. The CDR3 sequence is CSVPDIPNYGYTF. The CDR3 DNA is TGCAGCGTTCCTGACATCCCTAACTATGGCTACACCTTC.

V gene TRBV15 combines with J gene TRBJ2-1; maybe TRBD1 (6 bases). V lost 1 base and J lost 7, with 8 bases in between. Germline loops: CDR1 LNHNV, CDR2 YYDKDF (reference sequence). The CDR3 length is 13 residues. Here the CDR3 reads CATSRGRGNEQFF. CDR3 bases: TGTGCCACCAGCAGAGGAAGGGGGAATGAGCAGTTCTTC.

The rearrangement uses TRBV19 and TRBJ2-5; TRBD2 agrees at 7 bases. V shed 3 bases, J shed 4 bases, and the junction held 14 bases outside the gene matches. From germline, CDR1 is LNHDA and CDR2 SQIVND (reference sequence). The CDR3 loop spans 17 amino acids. The CDR3, as DNA: TGTGCCAGTAGTATGTACGGGGGGACTCCGGCAGGAGAGACCCAGTACTTC. Amino acid sequence: CASSMYGGTPAGETQYF. Variable domain in full (rest from reference TRBV19 and TRBJ2-5): DGGITQSPKYLFRKEGQNVTLSCEQNLNHDAMYWYRQDPGQGLRLIYYSQIVNDFQKGDIAEGYSVSREKKESFPLTVTSAQKNPTAFYLCASSMYGGTPAGETQYFGPGTRLLVL.

The chain couples TRBV29-1 to TRBJ2-2, with 8 bases that match TRBD1. Germline CDR1 is SQVTM and CDR2 is ANQGSEA. The CDR3 spans 15 residues. Trimming at V came to 5 bases and at J to 8 bases, leaving 13 bases not matched to a gene. CDR3 loop: CSVFIWRQGSGELFF. In nucleotides, the CDR3 is TGCAGCGTTTTTATTTGGCGACAGGGGTCTGGGGAGCTGTTTTTT.

This chain links TRBV9 with TRBJ2-7, with 11 bases identical to TRBD2. After removal of 2 bases from V and 5 bases from J, the junction contained 3 bases not matched to a gene. Germline V lookup: CDR1 SGDLS, CDR2 YYNGEE. The CDR3 length is 14 residues. The CDR3 DNA sequence: TGTGCCAGCAGCGTGACTAGCGGGATCAACGAGCAGTACTTC. It yields the protein CASSVTSGINEQYF.

This rearrangement joins TRBV30 to TRBJ2-7, with D unresolved. CDR3 length: 13 amino acids. CDR1 GTSNPN and CDR2 SVGIG come from the germline V gene (reference sequence). V lost 0 bases, J lost 3 bases, and 9 bases lay in between. CDR3: CAWSVGAIYEQYF. CDR3 coding DNA: TGTGCCTGGAGTGTAGGAGCCATCTACGAGCAGTACTTC.

The chain links TRBV6-4 to TRBJ1-1; weak D call: TRBD1 (6 bases). V was pared by 0 bases and J by 4 bases, with 9 bases between. CDR1 is MRHNA, CDR2 SNTAGT, per germline. CDR3 length: 14 residues. CDR3 loop: CASSDSSRGTEAFF. Written as DNA, the CDR3 is TGTGCCAGCAGTGACTCGTCCAGGGGCACTGAAGCTTTCTTT.

This chain uses TRBV19 with TRBJ2-6, with unresolved D. The length of the CDR3 is 15 residues. Germline V gives CDR1 LNHDA, CDR2 SQIVND (reference sequence). The V end was cut by 7 bases, the J end by 1 base, with 11 bases between. The CDR3 here is CASTPPYSGANVLTF. CDR3 nucleotide sequence: TGTGCCAGTACCCCACCCTATTCTGGGGCCAACGTCCTGACTTTC.